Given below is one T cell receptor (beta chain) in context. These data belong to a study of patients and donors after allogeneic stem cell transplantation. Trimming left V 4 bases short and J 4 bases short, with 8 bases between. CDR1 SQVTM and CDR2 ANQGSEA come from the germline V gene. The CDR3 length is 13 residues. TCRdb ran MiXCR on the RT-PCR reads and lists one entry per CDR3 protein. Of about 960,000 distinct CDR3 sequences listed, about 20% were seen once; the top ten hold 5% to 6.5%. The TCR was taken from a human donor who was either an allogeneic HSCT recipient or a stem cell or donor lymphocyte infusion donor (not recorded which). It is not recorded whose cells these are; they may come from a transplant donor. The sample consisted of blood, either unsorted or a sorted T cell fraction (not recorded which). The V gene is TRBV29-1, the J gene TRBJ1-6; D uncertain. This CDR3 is CSVAQEYNSPLHF. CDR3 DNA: TGCAGCGTTGCTCAAGAATATAATTCACCCCTCCACTTT.